This TCR beta chain is drawn from a study of T cell responses to AZD1222 COVID-19 vaccine (dated by TCRdb to the early 2020s). About the investigation overall: A total of 230 to 250 trial participants underwent TCR sequencing, of whom about 210 had received two doses of AZD1222 and 26 had received two doses of the MenACWY control vaccine. Trial participants were enrolled by age into 18-55, 56-69 and 70-plus year subgroups, with 148, 28 and 57 TCR-sequenced participants respectively. Overall study outcomes, separate from this receptor: Nearly half of unique spike-specific TCRs reportedly recognized epitopes outside regions mutated in the B.1.351 and B.1.1.7 variants. The 56-69-year group was small, and its depth increase did not reach significance, likely because of low power. Conclusions about previously exposed vaccinees were limited because only 6 or 7 AZD1222 recipients were SARS-CoV-2 seropositive at baseline. Participants were mostly white British and included more females than males, and it was suggested by the authors that clonal diversity may have been underestimated. CD4 TCRs associated with the vaccine covered the entire spike protein, and the dominant responses were in regions 160-218 and 743-854. Spike-specific TCR breadth and depth rose significantly after two AZD1222 doses compared with day 0 and with MenACWY recipients. Because no day 14 peak-response samples were available, the repertoires could be characterized only after the peak T cell response.

For this clone: Which antigen it targets is not known. Base qualities are missing; no much larger clone stands one base away.

Its CDR3 holds 15 amino acids, cysteine through phenylalanine. The kept DNA is CDR3 alone, 45 bases in frame from the first base. V and J lose 7 bases and 1 base, and a span of 15 bases separates them. In the germline V gene (reference sequence), CDR1 corresponds to WNHNN and CDR2 to SYGVQD. The CDR3 regions of human TCRbeta chains were analyzed by immunosequencing. Per the source publication's procedure: Repertoire TCRs were checked for matches against a reference library of SARS-CoV-2-specific TCRs that had been generated using the MIRA antigen-specificity platform. Breadth was defined as the fraction of unique TCRs that were SARS-CoV-2-associated, and depth was defined as the fraction of total T cells that were SARS-CoV-2-associated. Using the MIRA data, every spike-specific TCR was mapped to the spike region that the TCR reacted to and assigned to either a CD4 or a CD8 class. Log10-transformed breadth and depth values were compared by one-way ANOVA with Sidak's multiple comparisons tests. In its TCRdb copy, this immuneACCESS table keeps in-frame sequences only and misses some clones. Where compared with another copy, unresolved V genes explain less than half of these, and the others have no known cause. V, J and clone size are those of that table, while D and trimming were read from the DNA. The sample has under 150,000 clones on record, approximately 90% of them singletons. The ten top clones hold about 6.8% of the sample.

The time point tag for this specimen amounts to: about 28 days (+/-7) after the second vaccine dose. AZD1222 recipients given second doses at about 4 weeks or at about 12 weeks were pooled, since spike-specific TCR depth and breadth were not found to differ between the two schedules. Vaccinee samples were obtained from the UK trials COV001 and COV002, which included a single-blind randomized controlled phase 2/3 trial of AZD1222 (ChAdOx1 nCoV-19) in healthy adults. For TCRbeta chain sequencing, PBMC samples from trial participants were taken at day 0 and at day 28 after the second dose. The sequence is built from TRBV10-1 and TRBJ2-3; the D gene assignment is perhaps TRBD1 or TRBD2, with each matching 5 bases. This receptor was obtained from an adult who received the AZD1222 COVID-19 vaccine. The starting material was peripheral blood, obtained 28 days after the second AZD1222 dose. The CDR3 loop reads CASIIRDPCTDTQYF. Read as DNA, the sequence is TGCGCCAGCATCATCCGGGACCCCTGCACAGATACGCAGTATTTT.